The 20 T cell receptor beta chains below all came from one sample that was sequenced in a study of cytomegalovirus exposure and HLA in healthy donors. 13 Jbeta primers and 60 Vbeta primers were used for the PCR. Produced via immunoSEQ multiplex PCR; TCRdb's table is partial and in-frame only. The data contain 45,000 to 55,000 clones, around three fifths of them seen just once; the ten biggest clones take up roughly 10%. The specimen was PBMCs. The receptor source for this set is a human donor in good health.

A few counts support this clone. The same CDR3 arises from other DNA sequences in this sample as well. V usage is TRBV7-2 and J usage is TRBJ1-2; TRBD1 might be the D (6 bases). The CDR3 consists of 14 residues. Trimming pared 5 bases from V and 2 bases from J, leaving 12 bases between. Germline CDR1 SGHTA, CDR2 FQGNSA. Here the CDR3 reads CASSPNRENYGYTF. The CDR3, as DNA: TGTGCCAGCAGCCCAAACAGGGAGAACTATGGCTACACCTTC.

The V call is TRBV10-3, the J call TRBJ1-2; 9 nucleotides align to TRBD1. The CDR3 sequence is 13 residues long. CDR1 ENHRY and CDR2 SYGVKD come from the germline V gene. J gave up 8 bases and V 6 bases, and 7 bases lay outside the gene matches. CDR3 in DNA: TGTGCCATCAGCCGGGACAGGGACGGCGGCTACACCTTC. This sequence encodes CAISRDRDGGYTF.

V usage is TRBV7-2 and J usage is TRBJ1-6; the D is unclear. Trimming cost V 1 base and J 6 bases, with 10 bases left between them. Germline lookup yields CDR1 SGHTA and CDR2 FQGNSA. The CDR3 loop spans 15 amino acids. CDR3 residues: CASSLDTVVNSPLHF. The CDR3, as DNA: TGTGCCAGCAGCTTAGACACAGTGGTTAATTCACCCCTCCACTTT.

The chain links TRBV7-9 to TRBJ2-7, with 15 bases lining up with TRBD2. V dropped 4 bases and J dropped 6; count of bases not matched to a gene: 7. The CDR3 totals 16 residues. Germline lookup yields CDR1 SEHNR and CDR2 FQNEAQ (reference sequence). The CDR3 bases are TGTGCCAGCAGCTACTCCGGGACTAGCGGGGGGCTCGAGCAGTACTTC. It yields the protein CASSYSGTSGGLEQYF. The variable domain in full, with the rest retrieved from reference TRBV7-9 and TRBJ2-7, is DTGVSQNPRHKITKRGQNVTFRCDPISEHNRLYWYRQTLGQGPEFLTYFQNEAQLEKSRLLSDRFSAERPKGSFSTLEIQRTEQGDSAMYLCASSYSGTSGGLEQYFGPGTRLTVT.

The chain is built from TRBV9 and TRBJ2-1; 7 bases match TRBD1. The germline gives CDR1 SGDLS, CDR2 YYNGEE. Unmatched junction bases numbered 6, after V lost 4 bases and J lost 5 bases. This CDR3 has 14 amino acids. The CDR3 here is CASSPYTGDNEQFF. CDR3 bases: TGTGCCAGCAGCCCCTATACAGGGGACAATGAGCAGTTCTTC.

In its sample, this clone was seen a few times. The genes are TRBV7-9 and TRBJ1-6; D is unresolved. This CDR3 has 14 residues. From germline, CDR1 is SEHNR and CDR2 FQNEAQ (reference sequence). Trimming pared 5 bases from V and 4 bases from J, leaving 9 bases between. CDR3: CASSPEQYNSPLHF. CDR3 sequence (DNA): TGTGCCAGCAGCCCAGAACAGTATAATTCACCCCTCCACTTT.

This clone showed up just once. The genes are TRBV5-3 and TRBJ1-5, with D possibly matching TRBD1 (5 bases). TRBV5-3 is flagged as an ORF with uncertain function. This CDR3 contains 17 residues. The ends were cut back, 3 bases at V and 0 bases at J, with 16 bases in the middle. The CDR3 nucleotides read TGTGCCAGAAGCTGGCCACGGGGAGGGGATAGCAATCAGCCCCAGCATTTT. Protein product: CARSWPRGGDSNQPQHF.

The chain links TRBV5-6 to TRBJ2-1; 8 nucleotides line up with TRBD2. J lost 4 bases, V lost 3 bases, and 9 bases had no gene match. The CDR3 is made up of 16 amino acids. The V gene's germline CDR1 is SGHDT and CDR2 YYEEEE. DNA for the CDR3: TGTGCCAGCAGCTCCCGGGGGGGTCCCAGTTACAATGAGCAGTTCTTC. Translation gives CASSSRGGPSYNEQFF.

This chain connects TRBV6-5 to TRBJ1-1, with D unclear. The CDR3 runs to 11 residues. CDR1 is MNHEY and CDR2 is SVGAGI in the germline V gene. The V end was cut by 0 bases, the J end by 8 bases, with 4 bases between. The chain's CDR3 is CASSYSREAFF. The CDR3, as DNA: TGTGCCAGCAGTTACTCGAGGGAAGCTTTCTTT.

The chain uses TRBV6-6 and TRBJ1-2, with D hard to call. The CDR3 runs to 11 residues. Germline CDR1 reads MNHNY; CDR2 reads SVGAGI (reference sequence). V lost 6 bases, J lost 2 bases, and 4 bases lay in between. The CDR3 DNA reads TGTGCCAGCAGCTCCAACTATGGCTACACCTTC. Translating gives CASSSNYGYTF.

This clone has only a few counts. The rearrangement links TRBV6-5 to TRBJ2-3; the D is unclear. CDR1 is MNHEY and CDR2 is SVGAGI in the germline V gene. CDR3 size: 15 residues. V was shortened by 6 bases and J by 2 bases, with 15 bases between the two germline ends. CDR3 region: CASSKIQLSTDTQYF. In DNA form, the CDR3 reads TGTGCCAGCAGCAAAATACAGTTATCCACAGATACGCAGTATTTT.

The rearrangement joins TRBV7-9 to TRBJ1-2; possibly TRBD1 for D (6 bases). V dropped 5 bases and J dropped 4 bases, with 11 bases sitting between them. From germline, CDR1 is SEHNR and CDR2 FQNEAQ (reference sequence). The CDR3 runs 13 residues. The CDR3 region is CASSATGPYGYTF. CDR3 in DNA: TGTGCCAGCAGCGCTACAGGGCCCTATGGCTACACCTTC. The full variable domain, with the rest looked up from reference TRBV7-9 and TRBJ1-2, is DTGVSQNPRHKITKRGQNVTFRCDPISEHNRLYWYRQTLGQGPEFLTYFQNEAQLEKSRLLSDRFSAERPKGSFSTLEIQRTEQGDSAMYLCASSATGPYGYTFGSGTRLTVV.

As to this clone: A read error may account for a junction end that differs from germline. The chain employs TRBV12-5 and TRBJ1-2; maybe TRBD1 (5 bases). The CDR3 sequence is 15 residues long. From germline, CDR1 is LGHNT and CDR2 FRNRAP. CDR3 nucleotide sequence: TGTGCTAGTGGTTTGGTACTTGGACAACCTAGTGGCTACCCCTTC. It codes for CASGLVLGQPSGYPF.

V and J are TRBV5-5 and TRBJ1-5; TRBD1 might be the D (5 bases). The V gene lost 2 bases and the J gene lost 8 bases, with 8 bases spanning the gap. Germline V gene data show CDR1 as SGHKS and CDR2 as YYEKEE (reference sequence). This CDR3 is 12 amino acids long. DNA of the CDR3: TGTGCCAGCAGCTTCCCGGGGGAGCCCCAGCATTTT. Protein: CASSFPGEPQHF.

This clone was seen a few times. The chain joins TRBV19 to TRBJ1-1; 8 bases map to TRBD1. The germline CDR1 and CDR2 sequences are LNHDA and SQIVND (reference sequence). V shed 5 bases, J shed 6 bases, and the junction held 5 bases outside the gene matches. The CDR3 length is 13 residues. The CDR3 nucleotides read TGTGCCAGTAGTCTTACAGGGGGGGCTGAAGCTTTCTTT. The encoded protein is CASSLTGGAEAFF.

The chain links TRBV5-1 to TRBJ1-1; D remains ambiguous. V lost 0 bases and J lost 1, with 7 bases in between. The CDR3 has 14 residues. Germline assignment: CDR1 SGHRS and CDR2 YFSETQ. The CDR3 region has the DNA TGCGCCAGCAGCTTGGATCCACAGAACACTGAAGCTTTCTTT. Residues: CASSLDPQNTEAFF.

The chain uses TRBV15 and TRBJ2-7; 7 nucleotides align to TRBD1. CDR1 LNHNV and CDR2 YYDKDF come from the germline V gene (reference sequence). This CDR3 is built from 13 residues. Germline trimming cut 5 bases from V and 6 bases from J; bases unmatched to any gene: 7. The CDR3 nucleotides are TGTGCCACCAGCTTAACAGGGGAAGGCGAGCAGTACTTC. Translated: CATSLTGEGEQYF. The full variable domain, its missing parts supplied by reference TRBV15 and TRBJ2-7, is DAMVIQNPRYQVTQFGKPVTLSCSQTLNHNVMYWYQQKSSQAPKLLFHYYDKDFNNEADTPDNFQSRRPNTSFCFLDIRSPGLGDTAMYLCATSLTGEGEQYFGPGTRLTVT.

The CDR3 DNA sequence: TGTGCCAGCAGGAGGGGGTTTGGGGCCAACGTCCTGACTTTC. Amino acid sequence: CASRRGFGANVLTF. The V call is TRBV6-5, the J call TRBJ2-6; the D gene is possibly TRBD1 (6 bases). V was pared by 6 bases and J by 3 bases, with 9 bases between. This CDR3 has 14 amino acids. Germline CDR1 and CDR2: MNHEY and SVGAGI.

This clone has more than one count but fewer than ten. V and J are TRBV6-6 and TRBJ1-5; no clear D. The CDR3 is made up of 11 amino acids. Between the trimmed V and J ends, which lost 6 bases and 4 bases, there was a span of 4 bases. CDR1 and CDR2 (germline): MNHNY, SVGAGI (reference sequence). The CDR3 DNA follows: TGTGCCAGCAGCACAAATCAGCCCCAGCATTTT. It is translated as CASSTNQPQHF.

This clone was counted a few times. The chain uses TRBV5-1 and TRBJ1-1; the D is unclear. Germline CDR1 reads SGHRS; CDR2 reads YFSETQ. The CDR3 loop spans 15 amino acids. V lost 4 bases and J 5 bases, leaving 18 bases between the germline ends. DNA of the CDR3: TGCGCCAGCAGCCTCGTATCGGAGGGTTGGACTGAAGCTTTCTTT. Its protein is CASSLVSEGWTEAFF.